This T cell receptor beta chain came from a study of cytomegalovirus exposure and HLA in healthy donors. Points from the study as a whole: Presence/absence comparisons presumed near-even sequencing depth among donors.

CDR3 length: 12 amino acids. Germline V gene data show CDR1 as MNHEY and CDR2 as SVGAGI. Trimming removed 4 bases from V and 4 bases from J, with 5 bases in between. Regarding this clone: Its target is not known.

PCR involved 60 Vbeta and 13 Jbeta primers. Original handling: A follow-up analysis tallied about 88 million unique TCR beta chains, roughly 11 million shared. Generated by immunoSEQ multiplex PCR, the TCRdb table keeps only in-frame clones and is missing some. The V and J calls and clone size were taken over from that table, and D and trimming were inferred from the DNA. The sample has approximately 89,000 clones; 81% are singletons. This chain links TRBV6-5 with TRBJ1-3; no definite D call. Specimen: PBMCs. The TCR comes from a human donor in good health. For the CDR3, the DNA is TGTGCCAGCAGTTCCCTCGGAAACACCATATATTTT. This codes for CASSSLGNTIYF.